This TCR beta chain was recovered during a study of cytomegalovirus exposure and HLA in healthy donors. Study context: A preliminary data release comprised around 85 million unique TCRs obtained from HLA-typed donors. Overall study results and limits: A later analysis showed HLA-associated TCR beta chains outstripping equally common others in clonal expansion. Presence/absence analyses assumed roughly uniform sequencing depth across donors.

Points on this clone: The antigen is not known.

The CDR3 is 14 amino acids. The germline V gene has CDR1 MGHDK and CDR2 SYGVNS. The junction had 7 bases not matched to a gene; V was cut back by 8 bases and J by 3 bases. Both 60 Vbeta primers and 13 Jbeta primers went into the PCR. The assay was immunoSEQ multiplex PCR, and TCRdb's table has in-frame clones only and misses some. The repertoire holds around 82,000 clones, with roughly 79% as singletons. The sequenced sample was PBMCs. The J gene is TRBJ2-1, the V gene TRBV25-1; 7 bases fit TRBD2. This receptor was identified in a male donor in good health and CMV-seropositive. The CDR3 spells CASGRGSGYNEQFF. In DNA, the CDR3 is TGTGCCAGCGGGAGGGGTTCGGGCTACAATGAGCAGTTCTTC.